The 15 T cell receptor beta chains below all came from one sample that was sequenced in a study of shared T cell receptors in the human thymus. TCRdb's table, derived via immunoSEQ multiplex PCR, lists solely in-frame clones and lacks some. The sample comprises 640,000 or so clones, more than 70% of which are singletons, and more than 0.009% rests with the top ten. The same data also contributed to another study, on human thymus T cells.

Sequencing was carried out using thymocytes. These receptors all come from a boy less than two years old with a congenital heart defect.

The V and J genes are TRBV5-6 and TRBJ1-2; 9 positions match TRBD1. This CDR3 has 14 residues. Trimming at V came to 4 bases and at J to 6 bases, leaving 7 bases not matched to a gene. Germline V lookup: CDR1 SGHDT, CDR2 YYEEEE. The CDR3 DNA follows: TGTGCCAGCAGCCAGACAGGGGGTTCGGATGGCTACACCTTC. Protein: CASSQTGGSDGYTF.

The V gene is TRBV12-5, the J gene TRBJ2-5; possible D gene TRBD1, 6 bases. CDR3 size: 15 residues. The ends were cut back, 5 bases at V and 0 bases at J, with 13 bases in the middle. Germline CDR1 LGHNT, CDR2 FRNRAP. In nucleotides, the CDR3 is TGTGCTAGTGGTGAACAGGGCCCGTACCAAGAGACCCAGTACTTC. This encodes CASGEQGPYQETQYF.

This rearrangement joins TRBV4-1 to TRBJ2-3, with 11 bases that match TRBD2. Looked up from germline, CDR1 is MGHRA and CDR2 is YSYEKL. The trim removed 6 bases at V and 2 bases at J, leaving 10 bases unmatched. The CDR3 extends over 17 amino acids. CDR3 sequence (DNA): TGCGCCAGCAGGGGTAAGACTAGCGGGATGAACACAGATACGCAGTATTTT. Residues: CASRGKTSGMNTDTQYF.

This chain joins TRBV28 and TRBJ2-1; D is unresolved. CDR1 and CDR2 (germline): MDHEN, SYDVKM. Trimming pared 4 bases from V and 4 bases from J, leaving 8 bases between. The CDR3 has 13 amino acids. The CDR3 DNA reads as TGTGCCAGCAGTTCTCTTTCTTACAATGAGCAGTTCTTC. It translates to CASSSLSYNEQFF.

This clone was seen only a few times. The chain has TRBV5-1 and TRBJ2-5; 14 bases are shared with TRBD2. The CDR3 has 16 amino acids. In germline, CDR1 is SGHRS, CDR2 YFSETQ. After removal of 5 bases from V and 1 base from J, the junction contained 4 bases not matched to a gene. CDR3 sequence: CASRHGTSGGQETQYF. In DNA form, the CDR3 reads TGCGCCAGCAGGCATGGGACTAGCGGGGGCCAAGAGACCCAGTACTTC.

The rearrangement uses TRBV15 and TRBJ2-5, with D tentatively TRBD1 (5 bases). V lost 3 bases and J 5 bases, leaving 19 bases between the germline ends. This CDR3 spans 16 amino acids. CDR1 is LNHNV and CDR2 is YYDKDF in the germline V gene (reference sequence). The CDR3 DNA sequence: TGTGCCACCAGCAGTCTGAAAAGGGGCGCCTGGGAGACCCAGTACTTC. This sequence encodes CATSSLKRGAWETQYF.

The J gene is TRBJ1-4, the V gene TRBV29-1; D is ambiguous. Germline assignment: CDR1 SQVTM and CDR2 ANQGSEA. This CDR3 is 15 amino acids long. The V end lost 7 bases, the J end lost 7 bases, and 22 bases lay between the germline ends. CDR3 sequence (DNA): TGCAGCGCCTGCGGGGATCGGAGTGTTAGTGAAAAACTGTTTTTT. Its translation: CSACGDRSVSEKLFF.

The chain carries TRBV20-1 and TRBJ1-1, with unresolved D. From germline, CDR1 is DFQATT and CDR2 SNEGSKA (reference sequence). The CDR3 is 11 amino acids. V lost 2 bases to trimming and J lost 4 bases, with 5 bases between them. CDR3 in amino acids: CSARPPTEAFF. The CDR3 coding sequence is TGCAGTGCTAGACCTCCCACTGAAGCTTTCTTT.

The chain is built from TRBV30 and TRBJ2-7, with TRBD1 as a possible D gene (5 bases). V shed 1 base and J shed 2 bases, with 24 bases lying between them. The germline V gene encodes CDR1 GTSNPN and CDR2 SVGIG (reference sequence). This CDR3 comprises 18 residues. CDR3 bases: TGTGCCTGGAGTGACGCGCTCACAAGCAGGGTGGGCCCCTACGAGCAGTACTTC. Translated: CAWSDALTSRVGPYEQYF.

The CDR3: CASRRQGDAVDTEAFF. The CDR3 nucleotides read TGTGCCAGCAGGAGACAGGGGGATGCGGTGGACACTGAAGCTTTCTTT. This sequence joins TRBV28 and TRBJ1-1; 9 bases are shared with TRBD1. The trim removed 6 bases at V and 3 bases at J, leaving 11 bases unmatched. CDR3 length: 16 amino acids. The germline CDR1 and CDR2 sequences are MDHEN and SYDVKM.

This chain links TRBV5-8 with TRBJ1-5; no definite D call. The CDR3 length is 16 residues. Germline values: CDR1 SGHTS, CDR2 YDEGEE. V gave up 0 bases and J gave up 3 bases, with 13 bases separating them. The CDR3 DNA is TGTGCCAGCAGCTTGGAACCAACAGTACTCAATCAGCCCCAGCATTTT. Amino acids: CASSLEPTVLNQPQHF.

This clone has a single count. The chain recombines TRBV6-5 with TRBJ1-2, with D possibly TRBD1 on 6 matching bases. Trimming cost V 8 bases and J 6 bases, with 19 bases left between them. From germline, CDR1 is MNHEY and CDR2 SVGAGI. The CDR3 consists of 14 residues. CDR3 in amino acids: CASPPARGRNGYTF. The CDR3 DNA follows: TGTGCCAGCCCCCCCGCCAGGGGAAGGAATGGCTACACCTTC.

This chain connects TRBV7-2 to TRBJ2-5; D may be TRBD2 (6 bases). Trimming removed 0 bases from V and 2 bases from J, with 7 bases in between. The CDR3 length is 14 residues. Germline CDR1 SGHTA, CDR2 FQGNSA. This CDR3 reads CASSLAGTQETQYF. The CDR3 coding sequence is TGTGCCAGCAGCTTAGCGGGGACTCAAGAGACCCAGTACTTC.

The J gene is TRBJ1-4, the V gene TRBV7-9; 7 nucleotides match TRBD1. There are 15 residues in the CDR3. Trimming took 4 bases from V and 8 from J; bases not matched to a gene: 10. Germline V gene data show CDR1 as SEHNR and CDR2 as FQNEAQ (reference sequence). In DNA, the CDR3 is TGTGCCAGCAGCTCTGAGACAGGGTCAAGGGAAAAACTGTTTTTT. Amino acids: CASSSETGSREKLFF.

The chain's CDR3 is CASSLRTSGGGTNTGELFF. The CDR3 nucleotides are TGTGCCAGCAGCTTACGGACTAGCGGGGGGGGTACGAACACCGGGGAGCTGTTTTTT. The rearrangement uses TRBV11-2 and TRBJ2-2; 15 bases line up with TRBD2. Germline V lookup: CDR1 SGHAT, CDR2 FQNNGV. The CDR3 has 19 residues. V lost 2 bases to trimming and J lost 0 bases; unmatched junction nucleotides: 4.